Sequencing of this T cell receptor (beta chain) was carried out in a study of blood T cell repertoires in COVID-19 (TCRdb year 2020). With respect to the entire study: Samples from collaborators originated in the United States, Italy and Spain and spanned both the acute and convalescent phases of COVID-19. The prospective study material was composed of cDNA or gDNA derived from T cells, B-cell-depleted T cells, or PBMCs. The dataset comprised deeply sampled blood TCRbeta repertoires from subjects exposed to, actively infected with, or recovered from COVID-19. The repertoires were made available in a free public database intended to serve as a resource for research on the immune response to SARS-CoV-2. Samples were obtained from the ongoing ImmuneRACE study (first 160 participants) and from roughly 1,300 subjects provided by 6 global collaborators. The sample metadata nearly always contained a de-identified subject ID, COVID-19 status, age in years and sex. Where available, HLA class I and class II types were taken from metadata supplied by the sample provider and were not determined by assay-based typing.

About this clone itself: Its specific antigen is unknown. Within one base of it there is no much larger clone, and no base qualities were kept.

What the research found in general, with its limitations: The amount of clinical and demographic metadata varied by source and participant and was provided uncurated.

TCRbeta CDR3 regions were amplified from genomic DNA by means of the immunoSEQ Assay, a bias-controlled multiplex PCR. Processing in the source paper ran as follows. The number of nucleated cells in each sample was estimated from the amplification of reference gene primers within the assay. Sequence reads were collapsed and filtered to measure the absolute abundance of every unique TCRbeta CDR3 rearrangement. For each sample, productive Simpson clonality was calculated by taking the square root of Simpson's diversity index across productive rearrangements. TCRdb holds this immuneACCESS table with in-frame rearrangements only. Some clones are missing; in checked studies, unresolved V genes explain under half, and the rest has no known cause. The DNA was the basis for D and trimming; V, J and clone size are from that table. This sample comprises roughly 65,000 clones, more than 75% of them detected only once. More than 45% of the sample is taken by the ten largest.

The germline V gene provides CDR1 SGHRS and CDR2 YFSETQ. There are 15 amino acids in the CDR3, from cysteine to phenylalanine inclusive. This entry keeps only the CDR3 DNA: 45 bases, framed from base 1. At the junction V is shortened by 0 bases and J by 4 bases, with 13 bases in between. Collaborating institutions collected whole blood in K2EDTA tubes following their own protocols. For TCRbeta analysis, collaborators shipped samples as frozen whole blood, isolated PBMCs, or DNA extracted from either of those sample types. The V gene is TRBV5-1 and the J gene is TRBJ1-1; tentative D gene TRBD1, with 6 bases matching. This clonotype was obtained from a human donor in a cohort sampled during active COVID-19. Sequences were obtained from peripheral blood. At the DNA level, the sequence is TGCGCCAGCAGCTTGGAGGGGCAGGGGTTCACTGAAGCTTTCTTT. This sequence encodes CASSLEGQGFTEAFF.